This T cell receptor (beta chain) was identified in a study of blood T cells in healthy people across ages. Healthy Russian Caucasian donors spanned ages about 6 to 100 years. Isolated PBMCs totaled at least 6.5 million in each sample. Study-wide findings and caveats: Reliance upon unsorted PBMCs precluded definitive naive versus antigen-experienced comparison. The unknown donor CMV status may have confounded expanded clonotype changes.

This clonotype has a handful of counts. Its antigen remains unknown. V lost 3 bases and J 0 bases, leaving 18 bases between the germline ends. The CDR3 runs 17 residues. Germline V gene sequence: CDR1 DFQATT, CDR2 SNEGSKA (reference sequence). Combining a sample-barcoded 5' primer with a J-beta primer mix, a second PCR ran for about 6 to 11 cycles. MiXCR, run by TCRdb on the 5' RACE reads, gives a single entry per CDR3 protein. The sample contains 1.4 million to 1.5 million distinct CDR3 sequences, 42% of which appear only once. The chain joins TRBV20-1 to TRBJ2-4; the D gene is possibly TRBD2 (5 bases). The source is a woman between 18 and 29 years old in good health. Sequencing used blood. Here the CDR3 reads CSARGLWSGLAKNIQYF. The CDR3 region has the DNA TGCAGTGCTAGGGGGTTATGGAGCGGACTAGCCAAAAACATTCAGTACTTC.